The 10 T cell receptor beta chains presented below share a single source sample, sequenced in a study of blood T cell repertoires in COVID-19. Libraries were prepared by immunoSEQ multiplex PCR; TCRdb keeps only in-frame clonotypes and omits some of them. The sample holds hundreds of thousands of clones, roughly 87% seen once. Sequencing input: PBMCs or T cells enriched from blood (not recorded which). The origin of the receptors is a woman under 30 who had recovered from COVID-19.

The CDR3 sequence: CASSEKGFISNSPLHF. The CDR3 bases are TGCGCCAGCAGTGAAAAGGGGTTCATCAGTAATTCACCCCTCCACTTT. The chain combines TRBV10-1 with TRBJ1-6; the D gene is possibly TRBD1 (5 bases). V gave up 3 bases and J gave up 6 bases, with 15 bases separating them. The CDR3 is 16 residues long. Germline values: CDR1 WNHNN, CDR2 SYGVQD (reference sequence).

The chain links TRBV12-3 or TRBV12-4 to TRBJ1-1; possibly TRBD1 for D (5 bases). The CDR3 is 12 amino acids. Between the trimmed V and J ends, which lost 6 bases and 8 bases, there was a span of 13 bases. DNA of the CDR3: TGTGCCAGCAGACCCGACAGCAGGGAAGCTTTCTTT. This codes for CASRPDSREAFF.

The chain couples TRBV28 to TRBJ2-5; TRBD2 might be the D (5 bases). The CDR3 is 12 residues long. V lost 5 bases and J lost 8, with 12 bases in between. The germline gives CDR1 MDHEN, CDR2 SYDVKM. The CDR3 sequence is CASSQADKTQYF. CDR3 coding DNA: TGTGCCAGCAGTCAAGCGGATAAAACCCAGTACTTC.

The chain uses TRBV29-1 and TRBJ2-3, with D hard to call. The CDR3 is 11 amino acids. Between the trimmed V and J ends, which lost 2 bases and 6 bases, there was a span of 6 bases. Germline V lookup: CDR1 SQVTM, CDR2 ANQGSEA. DNA for the CDR3: TGCAGCGTTGAACGTGTGGATACGCAGTATTTT. Translated: CSVERVDTQYF.

The V gene is TRBV10-3, the J gene TRBJ1-2; 7 bases align to TRBD1. J gave up 4 bases and V 4 bases, and 9 bases lay outside the gene matches. This CDR3 is built from 15 residues. Germline V gene sequence: CDR1 ENHRY, CDR2 SYGVKD. Here the CDR3 reads CAISVDGQDLYGYTF. The DNA for the CDR3 is TGTGCCATCAGTGTAGACGGACAGGACCTCTATGGCTACACCTTC.

The chain is built from TRBV9 and TRBJ1-6; 8 bases agree with TRBD1. Germline CDR1 and CDR2: SGDLS and YYNGEE. The CDR3 contains 15 residues. Trimming removed 5 bases from V and 8 bases from J; junction bases left unmatched: 9. The CDR3 bases are TGTGCCAGCAGTCCAGGGGGCGCAAGTTATTCACCCCTCCACTTT. Translating it yields CASSPGGASYSPLHF.

The chain uses TRBV15 and TRBJ1-4, with a possible D match to TRBD1 (6 bases). CDR1 is LNHNV, CDR2 YYDKDF, per germline (reference sequence). Trimming removed 0 bases from V and 2 bases from J, with 22 bases in between. The CDR3 has 20 residues. The CDR3 reads CATSRDSTSRGLGTNEKLFF. Written as DNA, the CDR3 is TGTGCCACCAGCAGAGATTCGACCTCGAGGGGGTTAGGGACTAATGAAAAACTGTTTTTT.

V gene TRBV28 combines with J gene TRBJ1-2, with 7 bases fitting TRBD1. Looked up from germline, CDR1 is MDHEN and CDR2 is SYDVKM. The length of the CDR3 is 15 residues. J lost 2 bases, V lost 5 bases, and 8 bases had no gene match. The CDR3 DNA sequence: TGTGCCAGCAGTGCCCGGACAGGCATAAACTATGGCTACACCTTC. Protein product: CASSARTGINYGYTF.

This rearrangement joins TRBV4-3 to TRBJ1-5, with a tentative D call TRBD1 (6 bases). V lost 0 bases, J lost 7 bases, and 16 bases lay in between. CDR3 size: 16 residues. CDR1 is LGHNA, CDR2 YSLEER, per germline. CDR3 region: CASSQDKAGVSQPQHF. DNA of the CDR3: TGCGCCAGCAGCCAAGATAAGGCAGGGGTTAGCCAGCCCCAGCATTTT.

This chain uses TRBV5-1 with TRBJ1-4; possible D gene TRBD1, 5 bases. The CDR3 is made up of 15 amino acids. Germline CDR1 reads SGHRS; CDR2 reads YFSETQ. Trimming removed 4 bases from V and 8 bases from J, with 18 bases in between. As DNA, the CDR3 is TGCGCCAGCAGCCAGGATGGGGGGTTAGAGGAAAAACTGTTTTTT. This codes for CASSQDGGLEEKLFF.